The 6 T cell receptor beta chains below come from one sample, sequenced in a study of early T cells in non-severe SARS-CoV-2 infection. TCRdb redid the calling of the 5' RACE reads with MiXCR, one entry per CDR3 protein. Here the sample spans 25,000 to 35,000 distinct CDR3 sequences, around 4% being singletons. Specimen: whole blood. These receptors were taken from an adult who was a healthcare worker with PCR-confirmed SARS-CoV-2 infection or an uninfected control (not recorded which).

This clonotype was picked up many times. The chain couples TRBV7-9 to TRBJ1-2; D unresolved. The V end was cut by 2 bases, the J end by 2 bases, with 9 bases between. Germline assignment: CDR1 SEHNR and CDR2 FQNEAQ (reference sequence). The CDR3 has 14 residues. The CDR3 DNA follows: TGTGCCAGCAGCTTACCGACCGTAAACTATGGCTACACCTTC. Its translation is CASSLPTVNYGYTF.

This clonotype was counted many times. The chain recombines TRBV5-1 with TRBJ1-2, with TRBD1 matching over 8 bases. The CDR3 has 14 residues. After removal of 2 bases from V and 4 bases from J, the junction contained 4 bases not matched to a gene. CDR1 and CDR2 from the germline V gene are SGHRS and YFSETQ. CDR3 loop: CASSLSGTGYGYTF. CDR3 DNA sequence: TGCGCCAGCAGCTTATCCGGGACAGGCTATGGCTACACCTTC.

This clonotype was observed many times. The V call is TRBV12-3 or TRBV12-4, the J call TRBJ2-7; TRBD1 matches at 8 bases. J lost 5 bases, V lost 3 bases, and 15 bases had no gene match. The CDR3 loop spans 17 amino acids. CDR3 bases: TGTGCCAGCAGTTTTTTCGATTTCCGGACAGGGTCCCACGAGCAGTACTTC. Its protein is CASSFFDFRTGSHEQYF.

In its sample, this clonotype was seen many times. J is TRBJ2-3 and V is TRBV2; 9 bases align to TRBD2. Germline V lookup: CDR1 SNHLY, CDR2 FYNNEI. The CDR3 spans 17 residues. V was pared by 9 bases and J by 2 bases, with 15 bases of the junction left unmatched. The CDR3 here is CASRLNSLAGSTDTQYF. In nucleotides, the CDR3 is TGTGCCAGTAGGCTGAATTCACTAGCGGGCTCCACAGATACGCAGTATTTT.

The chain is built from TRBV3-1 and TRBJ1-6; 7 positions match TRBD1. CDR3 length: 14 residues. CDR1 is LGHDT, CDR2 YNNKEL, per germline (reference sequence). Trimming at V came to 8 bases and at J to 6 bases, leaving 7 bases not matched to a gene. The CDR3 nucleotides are TGTGCCAGCCTTCCGGGACAGAGTAATTCACCCCTCCACTTT. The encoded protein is CASLPGQSNSPLHF.

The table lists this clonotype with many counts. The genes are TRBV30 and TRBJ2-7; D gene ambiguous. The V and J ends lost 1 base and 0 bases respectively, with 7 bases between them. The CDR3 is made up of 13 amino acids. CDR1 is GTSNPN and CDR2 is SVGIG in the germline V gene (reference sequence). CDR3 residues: CAWSEGSSYEQYF. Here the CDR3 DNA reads TGTGCCTGGAGTGAAGGTAGCTCCTACGAGCAGTACTTC.